A single sample is the source of the 32 T cell receptor beta chains below, sequenced in a study of blood T cells in healthy people across ages. The second PCR ran roughly 7 to 12 cycles with a sample-barcoded 5' primer and J-beta primers. TCRdb re-derived calls from the 5' RACE reads in MiXCR, one entry per CDR3 protein. The sample holds roughly 680,000 distinct CDR3 sequences, about 21% seen once. The specimen was blood. The receptors stem from a man between 65 and 85 years old in good health.

This clonotype was found a few times. The chain has TRBV27 and TRBJ2-5; 9 nucleotides line up with TRBD2. V lost 2 bases to trimming and J lost 4 bases; unmatched junction nucleotides: 5. Germline V CDR1 and CDR2: MNHEY, SMNVEV (reference sequence). This CDR3 spans 15 amino acids. CDR3 residues: CASSLDRGRAETQYF. The CDR3 region has the DNA TGTGCCAGCAGTTTAGATCGCGGGAGGGCAGAGACCCAGTACTTC.

This clonotype turned up a few times. The chain carries TRBV20-1 and TRBJ2-5; D gene uncertain. Germline V gene lookup returns CDR1 DFQATT and CDR2 SNEGSKA (reference sequence). The CDR3 totals 13 residues. V was cut by 0 bases and J by 2 bases, with 7 bases left in between. The CDR3 DNA reads TGCAGTGCTAGAGATCCGGAACAAGAGACCCAGTACTTC. Its protein is CSARDPEQETQYF.

This clonotype was detected only a few times. As the CDR3 is not closed by the conserved phenylalanine or tryptophan, this likely results from a read error. This chain joins TRBV7-9 and TRBJ2-3, with 8 bases aligning to TRBD1. V was clipped by 4 bases and J by 2 bases; unmatched bases: 2. Germline CDR1 reads SEHNR; CDR2 reads FQNEAQ (reference sequence). This CDR3 region has 14 residues. The CDR3 reads CASSSTGATDTQYL. In nucleotides, the CDR3 is TGTGCCAGCAGCTCGACAGGGGCCACAGATACGCAGTATCTT.

This chain joins TRBV6-1 and TRBJ2-1; 11 bases map to TRBD2. CDR3 length equals 15 residues. V lost 5 bases, J lost 15 bases, and 15 bases stayed unmatched. In germline, CDR1 is MNHNS, CDR2 SASEGT. This chain's CDR3 is CASSPGTSGPPPLFF. The CDR3 DNA is TGTGCCAGCAGTCCCGGGACTAGCGGACCTCCCCCCCTGTTCTTC.

J is TRBJ2-7 and V is TRBV7-9, with D perhaps TRBD1 (7 bases). The J call may be incorrect, as the DNA end agrees better with TRBJ2-5. The CDR3 is 15 residues long. The germline V gene has CDR1 SEHNR and CDR2 FQNEAQ (reference sequence). CDR3 in amino acids: CASSPRDRYLETQYF. CDR3 in DNA: TGTGCCAGCAGCCCGCGGGACAGATACCTAGAGACCCAGTACTTC.

The rearrangement joins TRBV7-8 to TRBJ2-1, with D perhaps TRBD2 (6 bases). The J call may not be correct, given that the DNA end is closer to TRBJ2-5. CDR3 size: 14 residues. In germline, CDR1 is SGHVS, CDR2 FQNEAQ. The CDR3 DNA reads TGTGCCAGCAGCTTAGCGTCTAGGAGGGGGACCCAGTACTTC. It codes for CASSLASRRGTQYF.

This clonotype has only a few counts. J is TRBJ2-4 and V is TRBV5-1; D may correspond to TRBD1 or TRBD2 (5 bases each). CDR3 length: 16 amino acids. Between the trimmed V and J ends, which lost 0 bases and 6 bases, there was a span of 16 bases. Germline CDR1 and CDR2: SGHRS and YFSETQ. CDR3 residues: CASSLVGQRGTNIQYF. Here the CDR3 DNA reads TGCGCCAGCAGCTTGGTTGGGCAGAGGGGAACAAACATTCAGTACTTC.

This clonotype was counted between two and nine times. J is TRBJ2-2 and V is TRBV12-3 or TRBV12-4; D gene unclear. Trimming removed 8 bases at V and 4 bases at J, with 11 bases between. The CDR3 covers 13 residues. In DNA, the CDR3 is TGTGCCAGCGGGTGGTTAAGCACCGGGGAGCTGTTTTTT. Its translation is CASGWLSTGELFF.

The chain carries TRBV7-2 and TRBJ1-2; 8 bases map to TRBD1. This CDR3 region has 16 residues. Germline V gene data show CDR1 as SGHTA and CDR2 as FQGNSA. V lost 4 bases, J lost 8 bases, and 15 bases stayed unmatched. CDR3 amino acids: CASSSNGQGLGGGYTF. In DNA form, the CDR3 reads TGTGCCAGCAGCTCGAATGGACAGGGTTTGGGAGGCGGCTACACCTTC.

The chain couples TRBV7-2 to TRBJ1-1, with D hard to call. Germline loops: CDR1 SGHTA, CDR2 FQGNSA. Trimming pared 1 base from V and 8 bases from J, leaving 11 bases between. CDR3 length: 13 amino acids. Written as DNA, the CDR3 is TGTGCCAGCAGCTTAGGGTCTTGGCGGGAAGCTTTCTTT. Translation gives CASSLGSWREAFF. Supplemented by reference TRBV7-2 and TRBJ1-1, the full variable domain reads GAGVSQSPSNKVTEKGKDVELRCDPISGHTALYWYRQSLGQGLEFLIYFQGNSAPDKSGLPSDRFSAERTGGSVSTLTIQRTQQEDSAVYLCASSLGSWREAFFGQGTRLTVV.

In the case of this clonotype: The conserved final phenylalanine or tryptophan is absent from the CDR3, which likely points to a read error. This chain joins TRBV3-1 and TRBJ1-2; 8 bases are a match to TRBD1. The CDR3 runs to 12 residues. V trimming: 4 bases; J trimming: 8 bases; junction bases outside the gene matches: 3. Germline CDR1 reads LGHDT; CDR2 reads YNNKEL (reference sequence). This chain's CDR3 is CASSPDRAGYTL. The CDR3 DNA sequence: TGTGCCAGCAGCCCGGACAGGGCGGGCTACACCCTC.

This chain's CDR3 is CASSQAVAYEQYF. In DNA, the CDR3 is TGTGCCAGCAGCCAAGCAGTAGCCTACGAGCAGTACTTC. The chain links TRBV3-1 to TRBJ2-5; no reliable D call. Matching the DNA end better, TRBJ2-7 makes the J call doubtful. This CDR3 contains 13 residues. The germline V gene has CDR1 LGHDT and CDR2 YNNKEL (reference sequence).

For the CDR3, the DNA is TGCGCCAGCAGGCCCGGGGACAGAGATAGGAACATTCAGTACTTC. Its protein product is CASRPGDRDRNIQYF. The chain combines TRBV5-1 with TRBJ2-4; TRBD1 matches at 7 bases. CDR3 length: 15 amino acids. Per the germline V gene, CDR1 is SGHRS and CDR2 is YFSETQ. V shed 5 bases and J 7 bases; nucleotides not matched to a gene: 12. Full variable domain (rest looked up from reference TRBV5-1 and TRBJ2-4): KAGVTQTPRYLIKTRGQQVTLSCSPISGHRSVSWYQQTPGQGLQFLFEYFSETQRNKGNFPGRFSGRQFSNSRSEMNVSTLELGDSALYLCASRPGDRDRNIQYFGAGTRLSVL.

The chain uses TRBV9 and TRBJ2-3; D could derive from TRBD1 or TRBD2 (6 bases each). This CDR3 contains 16 residues. Per germline, CDR1 SGDLS and CDR2 YYNGEE. Between the trimmed V and J ends, which lost 0 bases and 5 bases, there was a span of 16 bases. In DNA, the CDR3 is TGTGCCAGCAGCGTAGTGGCGGGACATGGGGAAGATACGCAGTATTTT. Translation gives CASSVVAGHGEDTQYF.

The sample holds a few counts of this clonotype. The chain combines TRBV7-3 with TRBJ2-1; no clear D. The V end lost 5 bases, the J end lost 0 bases, and 14 bases lay between the germline ends. The CDR3 covers 16 residues. Germline V gene lookup returns CDR1 SGHTA and CDR2 FQGTGA. In DNA, the CDR3 is TGTGCCAGCAGCCCTGACTCCACGAGCTCCTACAATGAGCAGTTCTTC. Its translation is CASSPDSTSSYNEQFF.

The chain employs TRBV5-1 and TRBJ2-1, with D possibly matching TRBD1 (5 bases). Germline CDR1 and CDR2: SGHRS and YFSETQ. Trimming removed 5 bases from V and 6 bases from J, with 9 bases in between. This CDR3 comprises 12 residues. CDR3 loop: CASRQGVNEQFF. In DNA, the CDR3 is TGCGCCAGCAGGCAAGGGGTCAATGAGCAGTTCTTC.

This clonotype was observed a handful of times. The rearrangement uses TRBV20-1 and TRBJ2-5, with D perhaps TRBD2 (6 bases). The DNA end is a closer match to TRBJ2-1, so the J assignment may be wrong. This CDR3 spans 14 amino acids. CDR1 and CDR2 from the germline V gene are DFQATT and SNEGSKA (reference sequence). Here the CDR3 reads CSARDSRTPTEQFF. CDR3 coding DNA: TGCAGTGCTCGGGACTCCCGGACTCCCACCGAGCAGTTCTTC.

This clonotype was recorded at least ten times. The rearrangement uses TRBV9 and TRBJ2-5; D uncertain. CDR1 and CDR2 from the germline V gene are SGDLS and YYNGEE. The germline V and J ends were trimmed by 4 bases and 6 bases, with 19 bases remaining between them. The CDR3 runs to 15 residues. In DNA form, the CDR3 reads TGTGCCAGCAGCACCGATCCTGGGGTCGGAAAGACCCAGTACTTC. Its translation: CASSTDPGVGKTQYF.

CDR3 sequence (DNA): TGTGCCATCTGGGGGGATTACAATGAGCAGTTCTTC. It encodes CAIWGDYNEQFF. The V gene is TRBV6-6, the J gene TRBJ2-1; weak D call: TRBD2 (6 bases). Looked up from germline, CDR1 is MNHNY and CDR2 is SVGAGI (reference sequence). V shed 10 bases and J shed 4 bases, with 11 bases lying between them. The length of the CDR3 is 12 residues.

V usage is TRBV20-1 and J usage is TRBJ2-7, with D unresolved. V was cut by 2 bases and J by 0 bases, with 8 bases left in between. The CDR3 spans 13 residues. From germline, CDR1 is DFQATT and CDR2 SNEGSKA (reference sequence). CDR3 DNA: TGCAGTGCTAGAATTCCCAGCTCCTACGAGCAGTACTTC. Its translation is CSARIPSSYEQYF.

Only a few counts were recorded for this clonotype. The V and J genes are TRBV28 and TRBJ2-7; a weak D match, TRBD1 (6 bases). The CDR3 extends over 13 amino acids. V lost 5 bases to trimming and J lost 3 bases, with 11 bases between them. The germline V gene encodes CDR1 MDHEN and CDR2 SYDVKM. CDR3 sequence: CASSMVDSYEQYF. The CDR3 DNA follows: TGTGCCAGCAGTATGGTGGACAGCTACGAGCAGTACTTC.

This chain uses TRBV12-3 or TRBV12-4 with TRBJ2-2; 7 bases align to TRBD1. Trimming took 7 bases from V and 0 from J; bases not matched to a gene: 5. This CDR3 has 15 amino acids. As DNA, the CDR3 is TGTGCCAGCAAACAAGGGGGCTCGAACACCGGGGAGCTGTTTTTT. Translation gives CASKQGGSNTGELFF.

The chain is built from TRBV10-3 and TRBJ1-4; D is perhaps TRBD1 (6 bases). Germline V CDR1 and CDR2: ENHRY, SYGVKD. The CDR3 contains 14 residues. Trimming removed 4 bases at V and 7 bases at J, with 13 bases between. The CDR3 DNA follows: TGTGCCATCAGTGGCGGTCCGGGGGCTGAAAAACTGTTTTTT. Translating it yields CAISGGPGAEKLFF.

This clonotype was recorded many times. The CDR3 DNA is TGTGCCAGCAGCGTCGGACAGGGGGCCTATGAGCAGTTCTTC. Its translation is CASSVGQGAYEQFF. The chain employs TRBV7-2 and TRBJ2-1, with 11 bases identical to TRBD1. With 5 bases clipped from V and 8 bases from J, the junction kept 5 bases outside the gene matches. CDR3 size: 14 residues. Germline V CDR1 and CDR2: SGHTA, FQGNSA.

This clonotype has just a few counts. This sequence joins TRBV7-2 and TRBJ2-1; D remains unclear. V was pared by 5 bases and J by 6 bases, with 23 bases between. Germline V gene data show CDR1 as SGHTA and CDR2 as FQGNSA. This CDR3 contains 17 residues. CDR3 coding DNA: TGTGCCAGCAGCCCGAAGGAAACCGACCGACGGAGCAATGAGCAGTTCTTC. Translation gives CASSPKETDRRSNEQFF.

V and J are TRBV20-1 and TRBJ2-3; 11 bases match TRBD2. The CDR3 totals 14 residues. J was trimmed by 2 bases and V by 6 bases; bases with no gene match: 4. Per the germline V gene, CDR1 is DFQATT and CDR2 is SNEGSKA (reference sequence). The CDR3 protein is CSALAGGYTDTQYF. In DNA, the CDR3 is TGCAGTGCCCTAGCGGGAGGATACACAGATACGCAGTATTTT.

The rearrangement links TRBV18 to TRBJ2-2, with 7 bases matching TRBD1. Germline V gene sequence: CDR1 KGHSH, CDR2 LQKENI. The CDR3 contains 15 residues. Losses at the gene ends were 3 bases for V and 3 bases for J; bases not matched to a gene: 4. The CDR3 DNA sequence: TGTGCCAGCTCACCGACAGGGACCGACACCGGGGAGCTGTTTTTT. Encoded protein: CASSPTGTDTGELFF.

This clonotype occurred a few times. V usage is TRBV4-2 and J usage is TRBJ2-5, with 8 nucleotides matching TRBD2. V shed 8 bases, J shed 2 bases, and the junction held 7 bases outside the gene matches. The CDR3 has 14 residues. CDR1 and CDR2 (germline): LGHNA, YNFKEQ. The CDR3 DNA reads as TGTGCCAGCGGCCGAGCGGGAGCTCAAGAGACCCAGTACTTC. As protein: CASGRAGAQETQYF.

This clonotype was recorded a few times. The V gene is TRBV2, the J gene TRBJ2-5; 7 positions match TRBD1. The J call may be faulty, since TRBJ2-7 better matches the DNA end. The CDR3 consists of 14 residues. CDR1 and CDR2 from the germline V gene are SNHLY and FYNNEI. The chain's CDR3 is CASRRQGSSYEQYF. Written as DNA, the CDR3 is TGTGCCAGCAGGAGACAGGGCAGCTCCTACGAGCAGTACTTC.

About this clonotype itself: Compared with germline, one end of the junction differs, possibly owing to a read error. This rearrangement joins TRBV6-6 to TRBJ2-5; D not certain. The CDR3 loop spans 14 amino acids. Germline V gene data show CDR1 as MNHNY and CDR2 as SVGAGI (reference sequence). This chain's CDR3 is CTSSYSALQETQYF. In nucleotides, the CDR3 is TGTACCAGCAGTTACTCGGCCTTGCAAGAGACCCAGTACTTC.

This clonotype was found many times. The chain recombines TRBV5-1 with TRBJ1-1; tentatively, D is TRBD1 (6 bases). V lost 2 bases and J lost 11, with 19 bases in between. The CDR3 covers 14 residues. Germline values: CDR1 SGHRS, CDR2 YFSETQ. The CDR3 sequence: CASSFDRDISPAFF. For the CDR3, the DNA is TGCGCCAGCAGCTTTGACCGGGACATATCCCCGGCTTTCTTT.

This clonotype has a handful of counts. The chain combines TRBV20-1 with TRBJ2-1; TRBD2 is a possible D gene (6 bases). With 0 bases removed from V and 2 bases from J, the gap between germline ends came to 14 bases. The V gene's germline CDR1 is DFQATT and CDR2 SNEGSKA (reference sequence). The CDR3 has 16 amino acids. CDR3: CSARDPASETYNEQFF. Written as DNA, the CDR3 is TGCAGTGCTAGAGATCCAGCTAGCGAAACCTACAATGAGCAGTTCTTC.